This entry lists 32 T cell receptor beta chains sequenced from one sample in a study of patients and donors after allogeneic stem cell transplantation. TCRdb processed the RT-PCR reads anew with MiXCR; each CDR3 protein has one entry. The sample consists of approximately 160,000 distinct CDR3 sequences, roughly 30% of them appearing once. The material sequenced was blood, either unsorted or a sorted T cell fraction (not recorded which). The source of these receptors is a human donor who was either an allogeneic HSCT recipient or a stem cell or donor lymphocyte infusion donor (not recorded which). It is not recorded whose cells these are; they may come from a transplant donor.

This chain links TRBV7-9 with TRBJ1-3; D is perhaps TRBD1 (5 bases). Germline V lookup: CDR1 SEHNR, CDR2 FQNEAQ (reference sequence). The CDR3 contains 14 residues. Between the trimmed V and J ends, which lost 4 bases and 0 bases, there was a span of 7 bases. DNA for the CDR3: TGTGCCAGCAGCTCACAGGCCTCTGGAAACACCATATATTTT. Its translation is CASSSQASGNTIYF.

This clonotype was picked up one time. The rearrangement uses TRBV6-2 or TRBV6-3 and TRBJ2-2, with D possibly TRBD1 on 6 matching bases. The V end lost 6 bases, the J end lost 7 bases, and 9 bases lay between the germline ends. Germline V gene data show CDR1 as MNHEY and CDR2 as SVGEGT. The CDR3 has 12 amino acids. As DNA, the CDR3 is TGTGCCAGCAGAGGACAGTACGGGGAGCTGTTTTTT. As protein: CASRGQYGELFF.

This clonotype occurred once. The chain links TRBV12-3 or TRBV12-4 to TRBJ1-1, with TRBD1 as a possible D gene (5 bases). CDR3 length: 13 residues. V was trimmed by 5 bases and J by 4 bases, leaving 11 bases between them. The CDR3 nucleotides read TGTGCCAGCAGTGCAGGGAAGGGCACTGAAGCTTTCTTT. Translation: CASSAGKGTEAFF.

This chain joins TRBV11-2 and TRBJ2-5; no reliable D call. Germline V gene lookup returns CDR1 SGHAT and CDR2 FQNNGV. CDR3 length: 13 amino acids. V lost 1 base to trimming and J lost 13 bases, with 16 bases between them. The CDR3 DNA is TGTGCCAGCAGCTTAGCCGAGGCCCCAGATACGTACTTC. Encoded protein: CASSLAEAPDTYF.

This chain links TRBV5-1 with TRBJ2-1; 9 bases agree with TRBD1. CDR1 and CDR2 (germline): SGHRS, YFSETQ. V dropped 4 bases and J dropped 6; count of bases not matched to a gene: 8. The CDR3 is made up of 15 amino acids. The CDR3 spells CASSIDRGGINEQFF. The CDR3 DNA is TGCGCCAGCAGCATCGACAGGGGGGGAATCAATGAGCAGTTCTTC.

The gene calls are TRBV18 and TRBJ2-2; TRBD2 matches 7 bases. The germline V gene encodes CDR1 KGHSH and CDR2 LQKENI. V lost 2 bases to trimming and J lost 3 bases; unmatched junction nucleotides: 6. This CDR3 is 16 amino acids long. The CDR3 DNA is TGTGCCAGCTCACCAAGGGCTAGCGGAGACACCGGGGAGCTGTTTTTT. Translated, it gives CASSPRASGDTGELFF.

This clonotype was seen a few times. The rearrangement links TRBV14 to TRBJ1-2; weak D call: TRBD1 (5 bases). This CDR3 comprises 15 residues. Germline values: CDR1 SGHDN, CDR2 FVKESK. Between the trimmed V and J ends, which lost 1 base and 6 bases, there was a span of 15 bases. The CDR3 spells CASSQGPHRLNGYTF. Here the CDR3 DNA reads TGTGCCAGCAGCCAAGGGCCCCACAGGCTTAATGGCTACACCTTC.

V gene TRBV7-3 combines with J gene TRBJ2-5; D is perhaps TRBD2 (5 bases). Between the trimmed V and J ends, which lost 0 bases and 5 bases, there was a span of 7 bases. The germline V gene has CDR1 SGHTA and CDR2 FQGTGA. CDR3 length: 13 amino acids. CDR3: CASSLTSDETQYF. The CDR3 coding sequence is TGTGCCAGCAGCTTAACTAGCGATGAGACCCAGTACTTC.

The rearrangement uses TRBV10-3 and TRBJ1-1, with a weak D call TRBD1 (5 bases). The CDR3 spans 13 residues. Germline CDR1 is ENHRY and CDR2 is SYGVKD. The V end was cut by 8 bases, the J end by 10 bases, with 20 bases between. CDR3 sequence: CAIGGGDPRGAFF. The CDR3 coding sequence is TGTGCCATCGGGGGAGGCGACCCTCGGGGAGCTTTCTTT.

The chain links TRBV20-1 to TRBJ2-3, with TRBD2 identical over 12 bases. The CDR3 has 14 amino acids. V gave up 5 bases and J gave up 0 bases; unmatched junction bases: 0. From germline, CDR1 is DFQATT and CDR2 SNEGSKA (reference sequence). Written as DNA, the CDR3 is TGCAGTGCTGGACTAGCGGGAAGCACAGATACGCAGTATTTT. This gives the protein CSAGLAGSTDTQYF.

This clonotype was picked up a small number of times. One end of the junction fails to match germline, which may point to a read error. V and J are TRBV7-7 and TRBJ2-1; D remains ambiguous. CDR1 and CDR2 from the germline V gene are SSHAT and FNYEAQ (reference sequence). This CDR3 contains 12 residues. The CDR3 nucleotides read TGTGCTAGCAGGCACATGCTTCAGGTGCAGTTCTTC. It encodes CASRHMLQVQFF.

V usage is TRBV6-5 and J usage is TRBJ2-7, with 7 bases fitting TRBD1. The germline V gene encodes CDR1 MNHEY and CDR2 SVGAGI. After removal of 6 bases from V and 1 base from J, the junction contained 9 bases not matched to a gene. This CDR3 spans 15 amino acids. CDR3 bases: TGTGCCAGCAGCGCTGACAGGGACCCTTCCTACGAGCAGTACTTC. This sequence encodes CASSADRDPSYEQYF.

There are many counts of this clonotype. V gene TRBV7-2 combines with J gene TRBJ1-5, with D hard to call. V was clipped by 7 bases and J by 9 bases, with 16 bases between them. CDR1 is SGHTA, CDR2 FQGNSA, per germline. The CDR3 has 13 amino acids. CDR3 coding DNA: TGTGCCAGCACACTGCTTCGGGGTCGGCCCCAGCATTTT. Translating gives CASTLLRGRPQHF.

The rearrangement uses TRBV20-1 and TRBJ1-5, with 10 bases matching TRBD1. Germline V CDR1 and CDR2: DFQATT, SNEGSKA (reference sequence). Germline trimming cut 4 bases from V and 5 bases from J; bases unmatched to any gene: 2. CDR3 length equals 13 residues. CDR3 nucleotides: TGCAGTGCTACGGGACAGGGGCATCAGCCCCAGCATTTT. Protein product: CSATGQGHQPQHF.

This clonotype has only a few counts. This chain connects TRBV15 to TRBJ1-1; D not certain. Trimming pared 0 bases from V and 3 bases from J, leaving 8 bases between. This CDR3 has 14 amino acids. CDR1 and CDR2 from the germline V gene are LNHNV and YYDKDF (reference sequence). CDR3 amino acids: CATSRERQDTEAFF. The CDR3, as DNA: TGTGCCACCAGCAGAGAAAGGCAGGACACTGAAGCTTTCTTT.

The chain employs TRBV20-1 and TRBJ2-7; no reliable D call. This CDR3 has 12 amino acids. Germline CDR1 is DFQATT and CDR2 is SNEGSKA (reference sequence). Trimming stripped 3 bases from V and 0 bases from J, with 6 bases between. CDR3 in DNA: TGCAGTGCTAGGCCCAGCTCCTACGAGCAGTACTTC. It codes for CSARPSSYEQYF.

The rearrangement links TRBV7-2 to TRBJ1-1, with D possibly matching TRBD1 (6 bases). Trimming cost V 1 base and J 6 bases, with 9 bases left between them. The CDR3 totals 13 residues. Germline CDR1 is SGHTA and CDR2 is FQGNSA. CDR3 sequence (DNA): TGTACCAGCAGCTTAGTAGGGGGGGCTGAAGCTTTCTTT. This gives the protein CTSSLVGGAEAFF.

V gene TRBV25-1 combines with J gene TRBJ2-2; 8 positions agree with TRBD1. V lost 1 base, J lost 6 bases, and 7 bases stayed unmatched. Germline-derived CDR1 and CDR2 are MGHDK and SYGVNS. This CDR3 is 16 amino acids long. In DNA form, the CDR3 reads TGTGCCAGCAGTGAATCCCACAGGGGGACCCCCGGGGAGCTGTTTTTT. It yields the protein CASSESHRGTPGELFF.

This clonotype was found once. V is TRBV27 and J is TRBJ2-3; 13 positions agree with TRBD2. Germline V CDR1 and CDR2: MNHEY, SMNVEV (reference sequence). The CDR3 length is 19 residues. The ends lost 0 bases at V and 0 bases at J; junction bases unmatched: 6. The CDR3 bases are TGTGCCAGCAGTTTATCCATGGGACTAGCGGGATCTAGCACAGATACGCAGTATTTT. It encodes CASSLSMGLAGSSTDTQYF.

This clonotype was seen a few times. Written as DNA, the CDR3 is TGTGCCAGCAGCCTCCAAGACAGCTTCAATCAGCCCCAGCATTTT. This sequence encodes CASSLQDSFNQPQHF. V gene TRBV4-2 combines with J gene TRBJ1-5; the D gene is possibly TRBD1 (5 bases). Trimming took 4 bases from V and 3 from J, leaving 13 bases between them. Germline V CDR1 and CDR2: LGHNA, YNFKEQ. The CDR3 is made up of 15 amino acids.

The chain combines TRBV5-1 with TRBJ2-5, with a tentative D call TRBD2 (6 bases). The germline V gene has CDR1 SGHRS and CDR2 YFSETQ. V lost 4 bases and J 2 bases, leaving 12 bases between the germline ends. This CDR3 has 14 residues. The CDR3 coding sequence is TGCGCCAGCAGCGGGGGGACTTTTCAAGAGACCCAGTACTTC. It specifies CASSGGTFQETQYF.

Only a few counts were recorded for this clonotype. The gene calls are TRBV3-1 and TRBJ2-1, with no clear D. V lost 4 bases and J lost 7, with 11 bases in between. The CDR3 has 13 residues. Per germline, CDR1 LGHDT and CDR2 YNNKEL (reference sequence). CDR3 sequence reads: CASSLDPRNEQFF. Written as DNA, the CDR3 is TGTGCCAGCAGCCTCGACCCCAGGAATGAGCAGTTCTTC.

Only a few counts were recorded for this clonotype. J is TRBJ1-2 and V is TRBV12-3 or TRBV12-4, with a possible D match to TRBD1 (6 bases). The CDR3 totals 13 residues. Trimming removed 5 bases from V and 5 bases from J, with 12 bases in between. The CDR3 DNA follows: TGTGCCAGCAGTCAGGGGAGGGCATATGGCTACACCTTC. Translation gives CASSQGRAYGYTF.

This clonotype showed up many times. The rearrangement joins TRBV6-5 to TRBJ1-3, with 7 bases lining up with TRBD1. Trimming removed 4 bases from V and 0 bases from J; junction bases left unmatched: 12. The CDR3 is made up of 18 amino acids. Germline-derived CDR1 and CDR2 are MNHEY and SVGAGI. The CDR3 nucleotides are TGTGCCAGCAGTTGGCTACCCGGGACAGCGAGCTCTGGAAACACCATATATTTT. It codes for CASSWLPGTASSGNTIYF.

The chain employs TRBV4-2 and TRBJ2-7; TRBD2 aligns across 10 bases. The junction had 6 bases not matched to a gene; V was cut back by 4 bases and J by 0 bases. CDR1 and CDR2 from the germline V gene are LGHNA and YNFKEQ. The CDR3 length is 16 residues. CDR3 sequence: CASSRDSGGISYEQYF. The CDR3 DNA reads TGTGCCAGCAGCCGGGATAGCGGGGGGATCTCCTACGAGCAGTACTTC.

CDR3 nucleotides: TGTGCCAGCAGTGAACCGACTAGCGGGAGCCGGGACCGCGAGTTCTTC. Translation gives CASSEPTSGSRDREFF. The chain recombines TRBV25-1 with TRBJ2-1, with 12 nucleotides matching TRBD2. CDR1 MGHDK and CDR2 SYGVNS come from the germline V gene. V lost 2 bases to trimming and J lost 14 bases; unmatched junction nucleotides: 13. This CDR3 region has 16 residues.

The rearrangement links TRBV6-2 or TRBV6-3 to TRBJ2-3; D remains unclear. Germline CDR1 reads MNHEY; CDR2 reads SVGEGT. V lost 4 bases and J 4 bases, leaving 12 bases between the germline ends. CDR3 length: 14 residues. The CDR3 region has the DNA TGTGCCAGCAGTTTCTATACTTTCGCAGATACGCAGTATTTT. Amino acids: CASSFYTFADTQYF.

The rearrangement links TRBV7-2 to TRBJ1-2; no clear D. The CDR3 has 13 amino acids. Germline V gives CDR1 SGHTA, CDR2 FQGNSA. V was clipped by 2 bases and J by 2 bases, with 6 bases between them. The CDR3 here is CASSLQDNYGYTF. CDR3 DNA sequence: TGTGCCAGCAGCTTACAGGACAACTATGGCTACACCTTC.

The chain carries TRBV12-3 or TRBV12-4 and TRBJ2-2, with D possibly TRBD1 on 6 matching bases. The CDR3 consists of 16 residues. V lost 2 bases and J lost 4, with 14 bases in between. The CDR3 bases are TGTGCCAGCAGTTTACCCCCAGGGGCCATCACCGGGGAGCTGTTTTTT. Encoded protein: CASSLPPGAITGELFF.

This clonotype was counted at least ten times. The genes are TRBV5-1 and TRBJ1-5; no reliable D call. Trimming took 4 bases from V and 5 from J, leaving 10 bases between them. CDR3 size: 13 residues. The V gene's germline CDR1 is SGHRS and CDR2 YFSETQ. CDR3: CASSPEGDQPQHF. In DNA form, the CDR3 reads TGCGCCAGCAGCCCAGAGGGTGATCAGCCCCAGCATTTT.

This clonotype was detected only a few times. This chain connects TRBV4-2 to TRBJ1-2, with 8 bases identical to TRBD1. V shed 6 bases, J shed 8 bases, and the junction held 8 bases outside the gene matches. Germline V gene data show CDR1 as LGHNA and CDR2 as YNFKEQ. The CDR3 spans 13 residues. CDR3 protein: CASSRQGIVGYTF. DNA of the CDR3: TGTGCCAGCAGTCGACAGGGGATAGTAGGCTACACCTTC.

This clonotype was observed at least ten times. The rearrangement uses TRBV12-3 or TRBV12-4 and TRBJ1-5; a weak D match, TRBD1 (6 bases). This CDR3 spans 14 amino acids. Deletions cut 1 base from V and 6 bases from J, with 10 bases between. CDR3 region: CASSLGSGAQPQHF. DNA of the CDR3: TGTGCCAGCAGTTTAGGGTCAGGGGCTCAGCCCCAGCATTTT.